The 9 T cell receptor beta chains listed next were all sequenced from one sample in a study of blood T cell repertoires in COVID-19. Some clones are missing from TCRdb's copy, which holds only in-frame ones; the method was immunoSEQ multiplex PCR. Altogether 150,000 to 200,000 clones are present, 70% to 90% being singletons, with the ten largest covering less than 6.5%. Sequenced input: peripheral blood. Every receptor here comes from a human donor in a cohort sampled during active COVID-19.

The V and J genes are TRBV7-3 and TRBJ2-5; 11 nucleotides align to TRBD1. The junction had 6 bases not matched to a gene; V was cut back by 5 bases and J by 4 bases. The V gene's germline CDR1 is SGHTA and CDR2 FQGTGA. The CDR3 has 15 amino acids. For the CDR3, the DNA is TGTGCCAGCAGCCCGGACAGGGGGCGGTTAGAGACCCAGTACTTC. Amino acids: CASSPDRGRLETQYF.

The chain employs TRBV6-6 and TRBJ1-2; 10 bases agree with TRBD1. Per the germline V gene, CDR1 is MNHNY and CDR2 is SVGAGI (reference sequence). The junction had 10 bases not matched to a gene; V was cut back by 6 bases and J by 6 bases. The length of the CDR3 is 15 residues. The CDR3 spells CASSPGQGFLNGYTF. DNA of the CDR3: TGTGCCAGCAGCCCGGGACAGGGGTTTCTCAATGGCTACACCTTC.

The V and J genes are TRBV5-8 and TRBJ2-7, with 7 bases fitting TRBD1. Germline CDR1 reads SGHTS; CDR2 reads YDEGEE. The trim removed 0 bases at V and 2 bases at J, leaving 14 bases unmatched. CDR3 length equals 18 residues. CDR3 amino acids: CASSLDRGTAGKPYEQYF. The CDR3 coding sequence is TGTGCCAGCAGCTTGGACAGGGGTACGGCAGGGAAGCCCTACGAGCAGTACTTC.

The gene calls are TRBV6-6 and TRBJ1-2, with 8 bases identical to TRBD1. The length of the CDR3 is 15 residues. Germline CDR1 reads MNHNY; CDR2 reads SVGAGI (reference sequence). V lost 2 bases to trimming and J lost 7 bases; unmatched junction nucleotides: 9. DNA for the CDR3: TGTGCCAGCAGTTACACCGGGACAGGTATTTCTGGCTACACCTTC. Its protein is CASSYTGTGISGYTF.

The chain combines TRBV5-1 with TRBJ2-7; 8 positions match TRBD1. Germline V gene sequence: CDR1 SGHRS, CDR2 YFSETQ. The CDR3 is made up of 13 amino acids. Losses at the gene ends were 5 bases for V and 3 bases for J; bases not matched to a gene: 4. The CDR3 protein is CASSSGQVYEQYF. The CDR3 region has the DNA TGCGCCAGCAGTTCGGGACAGGTCTACGAGCAGTACTTC.

This chain joins TRBV5-6 and TRBJ2-1; D possibly corresponds to TRBD1 (6 bases). This CDR3 contains 13 residues. Trimming shortened V by 4 bases and J by 6 bases, and 11 bases separated the two germline ends. The germline V gene has CDR1 SGHDT and CDR2 YYEEEE. The DNA of the CDR3 is TGTGCCAGCAGCCTGGGACATTTCAATGAGCAGTTCTTC. Its translation: CASSLGHFNEQFF.

This clone was seen once. The chain employs TRBV6-5 and TRBJ2-3; 8 bases line up with TRBD2. The CDR3 is 15 residues long. CDR1 and CDR2 from the germline V gene are MNHEY and SVGAGI. V gave up 6 bases and J gave up 2 bases; unmatched junction bases: 7. The CDR3, as DNA: TGTGCCAGCAGCAAAACAGCGGGGGACACAGATACGCAGTATTTT. Its translation: CASSKTAGDTDTQYF.

This sequence joins TRBV7-9 and TRBJ1-3, with D tentatively TRBD1 (5 bases). Germline-derived CDR1 and CDR2 are SEHNR and FQNEAQ (reference sequence). CDR3 length: 16 amino acids. Deletions cut 0 bases from V and 3 bases from J, with 12 bases between. The CDR3 region has the DNA TGTGCCAGCAGCTTAGCAGGGGCCGGTAGTGGAAACACCATATATTTT. Amino acid sequence: CASSLAGAGSGNTIYF.

This chain links TRBV5-5 with TRBJ2-7; TRBD2 aligns across 13 bases. V shed 4 bases and J 2 bases; nucleotides not matched to a gene: 6. The CDR3 length is 16 residues. CDR1 is SGHKS, CDR2 YYEKEE, per germline (reference sequence). The CDR3 coding sequence is TGTGCCAGCAGCATAGAGGGACTAGCGGGAACCTACGAGCAGTACTTC. Translated: CASSIEGLAGTYEQYF.